The 12 T cell receptor beta chains below were found in one sample sequenced in a study of CD8 T cells in ankylosing spondylitis. TCRdb reprocessed the 5' RACE reads with MiXCR, giving one entry per CDR3 protein. The sample lists roughly 250,000 distinct CDR3 sequences, 8% to 11% occurring once. Material: blood, either unsorted or a sorted T cell fraction (not recorded which). These receptors came from a male donor with ankylosing spondylitis or in good health (not recorded which).

The chain recombines TRBV5-6 with TRBJ2-3, with 8 bases aligning to TRBD1. With 4 bases clipped from V and 4 bases from J, the junction kept 14 bases outside the gene matches. The length of the CDR3 is 17 residues. From germline, CDR1 is SGHDT and CDR2 YYEEEE. The CDR3 here is CASSRDRGGLGPDTQYF. The CDR3 coding sequence is TGTGCCAGCAGCCGAGACAGGGGCGGCCTGGGCCCAGATACGCAGTATTTT.

This clonotype has a handful of counts. The V call is TRBV7-9, the J call TRBJ2-3; the D is unclear. Germline CDR1 is SEHNR and CDR2 is FQNEAQ (reference sequence). CDR3 size: 15 residues. V lost 3 bases and J 0 bases, leaving 10 bases between the germline ends. The CDR3: CASSFGLTSTDTQYF. CDR3 nucleotide sequence: TGTGCCAGCAGCTTTGGGTTGACTAGCACAGATACGCAGTATTTT.

This clonotype was detected ten times or more. The chain couples TRBV14 to TRBJ2-1; D remains ambiguous. Germline CDR1 SGHDN, CDR2 FVKESK. The CDR3 spans 17 residues. The V gene lost 3 bases and the J gene lost 5 bases, with 20 bases spanning the gap. The CDR3: CASSHIKGSAPNNEQFF. The CDR3 coding sequence is TGTGCCAGCAGCCACATAAAAGGGTCTGCACCTAACAATGAGCAGTTCTTC.

This clonotype was seen many times. This chain uses TRBV18 with TRBJ2-7; TRBD2 might be the D (6 bases). Looked up from germline, CDR1 is KGHSH and CDR2 is LQKENI. CDR3 size: 14 residues. The V end lost 3 bases, the J end lost 1 base, and 10 bases lay between the germline ends. CDR3 DNA sequence: TGTGCCAGCTCACCTGGGGGGACGTCCTACGAGCAGTACTTC. Protein: CASSPGGTSYEQYF.

This clonotype was detected many times. The chain links TRBV29-1 to TRBJ2-1, with 9 nucleotides matching TRBD2. The CDR3 covers 14 residues. From germline, CDR1 is SQVTM and CDR2 ANQGSEA. After removal of 8 bases from V and 4 bases from J, the junction contained 9 bases not matched to a gene. For the CDR3, the DNA is TGCAGCTGGGCGGGGGGGGAAAGTTACAATGAGCAGTTCTTC. Amino acid sequence: CSWAGGESYNEQFF.

This clonotype occurred many times. The chain has TRBV28 and TRBJ1-1; D is undetermined. V was trimmed by 7 bases and J by 1 base, leaving 13 bases between them. Germline values: CDR1 MDHEN, CDR2 SYDVKM. There are 14 residues in the CDR3. CDR3 amino acids: CASTPAYRNTEAFF. In DNA form, the CDR3 reads TGTGCCAGCACGCCAGCTTATCGGAACACTGAAGCTTTCTTT.

This clonotype showed up many times. The rearrangement links TRBV6-5 to TRBJ1-6; D uncertain. The germline V gene encodes CDR1 MNHEY and CDR2 SVGAGI. V lost 2 bases and J 10 bases, leaving 9 bases between the germline ends. The CDR3 runs 13 residues. DNA of the CDR3: TGTGCCAGCAGTTACCGGGGAGACTCACCCCTCCACTTT. Protein sequence: CASSYRGDSPLHF.

This clonotype was detected a few times. The rearrangement joins TRBV2 to TRBJ2-5; 10 nucleotides line up with TRBD2. Germline V lookup: CDR1 SNHLY, CDR2 FYNNEI. With 4 bases clipped from V and 7 bases from J, the junction kept 6 bases outside the gene matches. The length of the CDR3 is 14 residues. The CDR3 nucleotides are TGTGCCAGCAGTGTAGAAGCGGGAGGGGGGACCCAGTACTTC. Encoded protein: CASSVEAGGGTQYF.

The rearrangement links TRBV7-9 to TRBJ1-1; D ambiguous. Trimming pared 4 bases from V and 2 bases from J, leaving 5 bases between. In germline, CDR1 is SEHNR, CDR2 FQNEAQ (reference sequence). This CDR3 contains 12 residues. Here the CDR3 reads CASSYDNTEAFF. As DNA, the CDR3 is TGTGCCAGCAGCTATGACAACACTGAAGCTTTCTTT.

A word on this clonotype: Since a much larger clone is just one base distant, this may be a read error. The chain links TRBV10-3 to TRBJ2-6; 9 bases fit TRBD1. From germline, CDR1 is ENHRY and CDR2 SYGVKD. The CDR3 length is 17 residues. The CDR3 protein is CANSIGTGILGANVLTF. CDR3 nucleotides: TGTGCCAACAGTATTGGGACAGGGATCTTAGGGGCCAACGTCCTGACTTTC.

This chain connects TRBV7-9 to TRBJ2-2; TRBD1 aligns across 7 bases. Trimming took 4 bases from V and 7 from J; bases not matched to a gene: 9. Germline CDR1 SEHNR, CDR2 FQNEAQ (reference sequence). The length of the CDR3 is 15 residues. CDR3 in DNA: TGTGCCAGCAGCTCGATACAGGGGTTTGGCGGGGAGCTGTTTTTT. Amino acids: CASSSIQGFGGELFF.

There are many counts of this clonotype. The V call is TRBV9, the J call TRBJ2-1, with a possible D match to TRBD1 (7 bases). Germline CDR1 and CDR2: SGDLS and YYNGEE. V shed 0 bases and J shed 9 bases, with 13 bases lying between them. The CDR3 is 14 amino acids. The chain's CDR3 is CASSVASQGGEQFF. The CDR3 bases are TGTGCCAGCAGCGTAGCTTCCCAGGGGGGTGAGCAGTTCTTC.